Reported below is one TCR beta chain. This receptor's antigen is unknown. No clone much larger than this one lies a single base away; base qualities are absent. This sample is drawn from a study of cytomegalovirus exposure and HLA in healthy donors (dated by TCRdb to the late 2010s). The study in broad terms: In an earlier analysis of some 550 of the donors, 276 Gb of sequence data and roughly 100 million unique TCR beta sequences from about 179 million T cells were reported. About 280 gigabases of sequencing data and around 80 million unique TCR sequences made up an early release that covered over 550 HLA-typed donors. High-throughput TCR immunosequencing, statistical association of individual TCRs with disease status, and machine learning were combined to predict cytomegalovirus infection status. An earlier analysis of more than 450 of the donors used high-throughput TCR beta sequencing to judge whether each TCR beta V gene segment behaved as functional or pseudogenic. Class I and class II HLA loci were covered by the typing at four-digit resolution. Across 398 genotyped donors of the cohort, an average of approximately 240,000 unique TCR beta nucleotide sequences per donor were sequenced, and 15% to 20% of those sequences were non-productive. Alongside the repertoire data, information on donor age, sex, ethnicity and CMV serostatus was compiled. The number of typed donors differed by locus: about 620-640 for A, B, C, DRB1 and DQB1; approximately 540 for DQA1; 606 for DPA1; and roughly 450 for DPB1. A later analysis re-examined previously published TCR beta repertoires from more than 550 donors and added high-resolution HLA genotyping to investigate patterns of TCR occurrence. The T cell repertoires of roughly 660 subjects were profiled by immunosequencing and related to cytomegalovirus serostatus. Several DR-DQ haplotypes were handled as single units for association and clustering because linkage in the cohort was strong. Along with the roughly 670-subject first cohort, a separate validation cohort of 120 different subjects was used. The aim of the study was to test whether cataloging public T cell receptors could identify signatures of past pathogen exposure. Rather than using new phenotypic data, the later analysis identified candidate immune exposures from TCR beta sequences and from how often those sequences occurred across donors. A later genetic analysis used genome-wide SNP genotypes for about 60% of the roughly 700 donors, treating that subset as a discovery cohort. Of the 398 genotyped donors, 81% were placed in the genetic ancestry cluster associated with self-reported Caucasian donors. Every repertoire in the discovery cohort had been generated on one and the same sequencing platform. Points the paper makes about the study in general: For the cohort, immune exposure information was limited to CMV serostatus. Because HLA typing was missing for some donors at each locus, association tests included only the typed subset. Compared with the roughly 700-donor mean, donors in an Asian-associated ancestry cluster had fewer N-insertions in productive TCRs, according to a later genetic analysis. In an earlier analysis of more than 450 of the donors, most TCR beta V segments were observed in productive rearrangements about 90% or about 30% of the time, broadly matching IMGT annotations. While some public TCRs were present in many individuals, most TCR sequences turned up only very rarely across donors. A cluster of highly shared sequence variants was judged likely to represent a technical artifact of the sequencing pipeline. Cytomegalovirus status was reported to be diagnosed by the classifier with high specificity and sensitivity in both the original and validation cohorts. Sequencing depth was assumed to be roughly uniform across donors in the presence/absence analyses, though that assumption may not hold. The earlier analysis of almost 600 of the donors excluded some 16 rarely observed V segments, including chromosome 9 orphons, because counts were too low. Specific HLA alleles were associated with around 18,000 TCR beta sequences at a false discovery rate of 0.05 in a later analysis. In a later analysis, most CMV-associated TCR beta chains were found to appear HLA-restricted, with HLA associations seemingly driven largely by CMV exposure. The study listed 164 TCR beta chains as associated with cytomegalovirus. When HLA alleles, especially DR and DQ, strongly co-occurred, attributing TCR associations to individual alleles was difficult. It was suggested by the authors that the approach could potentially be generalized to other disease states and immunological phenotypes. A later analysis found that TCR association rates varied across HLA loci, with DRB1 alleles showing the most associated TCRs and HLA-C alleles the fewest. Some IMGT-functional V segments, including TRBV6-2 and TRBV6-3, could not be told apart with the 87-base-pair reads, so those segments were excluded. In vitro tests confirmed that a few of the cytomegalovirus-associated TCR beta chains recognize cytomegalovirus antigens. According to a later analysis, parvovirus B19, influenza, CMV and Epstein-Barr virus appeared linked to several top co-occurrence clusters. A later analysis found that HLA-associated TCR beta chains were more clonally expanded and had lower generation probabilities than equally common non-associated chains. V-gene and J-gene trimming of TCR beta chains was associated with a missense DCLRE1C variant in a later genetic analysis, and the association was replicated in an independent cohort. A further reported finding was that TCR beta sequences accurately predicted the HLA-A and HLA-B alleles for most subjects in the first cohort. Only TCR beta chains were sequenced in this cohort, and the absence of alpha or paired-chain data limited detectable features. Correlated functional status among segregating V segments might reflect linkage disequilibrium, but an unknown experimental factor could not be ruled out.

Library preparation was by the immunoSEQ multiplex PCR assay. A mixture of 60 forward primers for TCR Vbeta segments and 13 reverse primers for TCR Jbeta segments was used in the multiplex PCR. A multiplex PCR assay on genomic DNA amplified the CDR3 region of rearranged TCR beta genes. Amplified TCR beta libraries were sequenced as 87-base-pair reads on the Illumina HiSeq System. Per the source publication's procedure: In a later analysis, tens of millions of unique TCR beta chains were counted across the roughly 610 repertoires, and around 10 million of these chains were shared by at least two donors. To remove PCR and sequencing errors, raw reads were error-corrected and collapsed into unique sequences using a nearest-neighbor algorithm that merged closely related sequences. Alignment of CDR3 sequences to IMGT reference sequences was used to assign V, D and J gene segments. Each retained sequence needed at least a six-nucleotide match to both a V gene segment and a J gene segment. Rearrangements were called productive when the CDR3 lacked stop codons and stayed in frame with V and J; all others were non-productive. CDR3 was defined according to IMGT convention as the region running from the second conserved V-encoded cysteine to the conserved J-encoded phenylalanine. The earlier analysis of a few hundred of the donors excluded any sequence lacking an unambiguous match to a single V gene segment. An earlier analysis of 587 of the donors called V segments functional above 56.7% productive rearrangements and segregating when the between-donor standard deviation exceeded 5%. A statistical classification framework was built to diagnose cytomegalovirus status from the catalog of TCR beta chain sequences. In a later analysis, V and J genes were assigned by comparing TCR nucleotide sequences against IMGT/GENE-DB human TR gene sequences. In a later analysis, CDR3 sequences and most-parsimonious VDJ recombination scenarios were assigned using the TCRdist pipeline. In a later analysis, each TCR beta chain was defined by its CDR3 amino acid sequence together with its V-gene family, and reads lacking a unique V-gene family were excluded. As a way to deal with suspected cross-contamination and a sequencing artifact, a later analysis dropped 450 to 600 nucleotide sequences that were highly shared and had low generation probability. For each public chain, a later analysis derived a clonal expansion index from normalized ranks of inferred template counts within each repertoire. In a later analysis, generation probabilities were computed using a VDJ recombination model fitted to out-of-frame rearrangements, and the results were checked against IGoR. In a later analysis, TCR-TCR, TCR-HLA and TCR-CMV co-occurrence was scored with hypergeometric tests, and a repertoire-size bias correction was applied to TCR pairs. False discovery rates were estimated in a later analysis by permuting HLA or CMV assignments 20 times. In a later analysis, co-occurring TCRs were grouped using DBSCAN, with TCRdist sequence similarity added in when clustering inside HLA-allele-positive subsets. Repertoires with fewer than 30,000 or more than 120,000 public chains, plus five repertoires with anomalous nucleotide sharing, were excluded from co-occurrence clustering. In its TCRdb copy, this immuneACCESS table keeps in-frame sequences only and misses some clones. Where compared with another copy, unresolved V genes explain less than half of these, and the others have no known cause. V and J calls and clone size are copied from that table; D and trimming were computed from the DNA. The sample contains 95,000 to 120,000 clones, approximately 74% of them found a single time. The top ten clones comprise 3.5% to 5% of the sample.

The cohort was made up of 500 to 850 healthy bone marrow donors. All cohort members were sampled while nominally healthy, although unrecorded immune exposures were likely present. The donor tested CMV seropositive and was one of the 289 seropositive cohort members. A peripheral blood sample was collected from each donor, and TCR beta sequencing was performed on peripheral blood mononuclear cells. Genomic DNA extraction from the blood cell samples was performed with the Qiagen DNeasy Blood Extraction Kit. Looking up the germline V gene (reference sequence) yields CDR1 GTSNPN and CDR2 SVGIG. V drops 0 bases and J drops 4 bases, leaving 9 bases in between. From the cysteine through the phenylalanine, the CDR3 covers 13 amino acids. Here the CDR3 DNA is all that survives: 39 bases in frame from base 1.

The sequence derives from a woman aged 35 to 49 in good health and CMV-seropositive. Sequenced material: PBMCs. This chain is built from TRBV30 and TRBJ1-2; the D gene is unclear. The CDR3 region has the sequence CAWSVRSGYGYTF. The bases are TGTGCCTGGAGTGTACGGTCAGGCTATGGCTACACCTTC.